These T cell receptor beta chains were read from a single sample in a study of T cells in Graves' hyperthyroidism and ophthalmopathy. TCRdb re-derived calls from the multiplex PCR reads in MiXCR, one entry per CDR3 protein. The sample records 300,000 or so distinct CDR3 sequences, roughly 17% being singletons. The sequenced material came from blood. The receptors stem from a man aged 25 to 40 with Graves' hyperthyroidism. Each CDR3 is given with its conserved first and last residue. The D gene is left open where the match is weak. Not every row has a clone size; where given, it reads once, few, many or a size class.

CDR3,DNA,J,V,size,D
CASRPVDPTNEKLFF,TGTGCCAGCAGACCAGTCGACCCAACTAATGAAAAACTGTTTTTT,TRBJ1-4,TRBV7-9,NA,NA
CASCATSGFSDTQYF,TGTGCCAGCTGCGCTACTTCCGGCTTCTCAGATACGCAGTATTTT,TRBJ2-3,TRBV6-1,few,NA
CANSDRGNTEAFF,TGTGCCAACTCGGACAGGGGGAACACTGAAGCTTTCTTT,TRBJ1-1,TRBV12-3/TRBV12-4,many,TRBD1
CAWSPGTGGNQPQHF,TGTGCCTGGAGCCCCGGGACAGGGGGCAATCAGCCCCAGCATTTT,TRBJ1-5,TRBV30,many,TRBD1
CATSDPEGLAGGPWTDTQYF,TGTGCCACCAGTGATCCGGAAGGCCTAGCGGGAGGGCCATGGACAGATACGCAGTATTTT,TRBJ2-3,TRBV24-1,many,TRBD2
CASSLNLGGNQPQHF,TGCGCCAGCAGCCTAAATCTCGGGGGCAATCAGCCCCAGCATTTT,TRBJ1-5,TRBV4-1,few,NA
CATSDPGLAGKETQYF,TGTGCCACCAGTGATCCCGGACTAGCGGGAAAAGAGACCCAGTACTTC,TRBJ2-5,TRBV24-1,few,TRBD2
CAGTRSRLGGNQETQYF,TGTGCCGGCACCCGGTCCCGGTTGGGTGGAAACCAAGAGACCCAGTACTTC,TRBJ2-5,TRBV6-1,few,NA
CASSFRGRAHYEQYF,TGCGCCAGCAGCTTTCGGGGGAGGGCCCACTACGAGCAGTACTTC,TRBJ2-7,TRBV5-1,NA,TRBD2
CASSSRGGNSPLHF,TGTGCCAGCAGCTCTAGGGGTGGTAATTCACCCCTCCACTTT,TRBJ1-6,TRBV11-3,many,NA
CAWSVRGAQGYTF,TGTGCCTGGAGTGTAAGGGGGGCGCAGGGCTACACCTTC,TRBJ1-2,TRBV30,NA,NA
CASSRQANEQFF,TGTGCCAGCAGTCGACAGGCCAATGAGCAGTTCTTC,TRBJ2-1,TRBV2,many,NA
CSASKPPAEQFF,TGCAGTGCTAGTAAGCCCCCGGCGGAGCAGTTCTTC,TRBJ2-1,TRBV20-1,once,NA
CSARPLAGEDTQYF,TGCAGTGCTAGACCACTAGCGGGAGAAGATACGCAGTATTTT,TRBJ2-3,TRBV20-1,few,TRBD2
CSARAQAGTNVLTF,TGCAGTGCTAGAGCTCAGGCGGGGACCAACGTCCTGACTTTC,TRBJ2-6,TRBV20-1,NA,NA
CASSQVGQAGGEKLFF,TGTGCCAGCAGCCAAGTTGGGCAGGCGGGCGGTGAAAAACTGTTTTTT,TRBJ1-4,TRBV11-2,NA,NA
CAILRAGAPSNEQFF,TGTGCCATCCTACGAGCGGGAGCCCCTAGCAATGAGCAGTTCTTC,TRBJ2-1,TRBV24-1,few,TRBD2
CASSLAGGVVGKNTEAFF,TGTGCCAGCAGTTTGGCAGGGGGCGTCGTCGGGAAAAATACTGAAGCTTTCTTT,TRBJ1-1,TRBV6-1,few,TRBD1
CSVEVTGSYNEQFF,TGCAGCGTTGAAGTAACCGGCTCCTACAATGAGCAGTTCTTC,TRBJ2-1,TRBV29-1,few,NA
CASSLARQSEQYF,TGTGCCAGCAGTTTGGCCAGGCAGAGCGAGCAGTACTTC,TRBJ2-7,TRBV12-3/TRBV12-4,many,NA
CASSVAPFTGEYLADTQYF,TGTGCCAGCAGCGTAGCCCCTTTTACCGGAGAATATTTGGCAGATACGCAGTATTTT,TRBJ2-3,TRBV9,many,NA
CASGGLNTEAFF,TGTGCCAGCGGAGGCTTGAACACTGAAGCTTTCTTT,TRBJ1-1,TRBV10-3,many,NA
CASSPPSTTDTQYF,TGTGCCAGCTCACCACCTTCGACCACAGATACGCAGTATTTT,TRBJ2-3,TRBV18,few,NA
CASSRADPWNEQFF,TGTGCCAGCAGCAGAGCGGACCCTTGGAATGAGCAGTTCTTC,TRBJ2-1,TRBV11-3,many,NA
CSASPREAWYEQYF,TGCAGTGCTAGTCCCCGGGAGGCGTGGTACGAGCAGTACTTC,TRBJ2-7,TRBV20-1,NA,TRBD2
CASSELWRAFF,TGTGCCAGCAGTGAGCTCTGGAGGGCTTTCTTT,TRBJ1-1,TRBV12-3/TRBV12-4,NA,NA
CASSPRQGANYGYTF,TGTGCCAGCAGTCCACGACAGGGGGCGAACTATGGCTACACCTTC,TRBJ1-2,TRBV5-4,few,TRBD1
CSVEEARDQPQHF,TGCAGCGTTGAAGAGGCCCGCGATCAGCCCCAGCATTTT,TRBJ1-5,TRBV29-1,few,NA
CASSLARRGSRSHEQYF,TGCGCCAGCAGCTTGGCCCGCCGCGGGAGCAGGTCCCACGAGCAGTACTTC,TRBJ2-7,TRBV5-1,NA,TRBD2
CASSLGPGTEANYGYTF,TGTGCCAGCAGCTTAGGTCCTGGGACGGAAGCTAACTATGGCTACACCTTC,TRBJ1-2,TRBV11-3,many,NA
CAWNAGRGEQFF,TGTGCCTGGAATGCAGGGCGTGGAGAGCAGTTCTTC,TRBJ2-1,TRBV30,many,NA
CSAPDRVGLRHGYTF,TGCAGTGCTCCGGACCGGGTAGGGTTGAGACATGGCTACACCTTC,TRBJ1-2,TRBV20-1,NA,NA
CATSRDEGEQFF,TGTGCCACCAGCAGAGACGAGGGTGAGCAGTTCTTC,TRBJ2-1,TRBV15,few,NA
CASRPTRQGEKYF,TGTGCCAGCAGGCCCACTAGACAGGGGGAAAAGTATTTT,TRBJ2-3,TRBV2,many,TRBD1
CSADGAARDSPLHF,TGCAGTGCCGATGGGGCCGCGCGGGATTCACCCCTCCACTTT,TRBJ1-6,TRBV20-1,NA,NA
CASSFGGVNYGYTF,TGTGCCAGCAGTTTTGGGGGAGTTAACTATGGCTACACCTTC,TRBJ1-2,TRBV6-6,few,NA
CASSLGSANEKLFF,TGTGCCAGCAGCCTCGGGTCAGCGAACGAAAAACTGTTTTTT,TRBJ1-4,TRBV7-9,NA,NA
CASSLVSLNTEAFF,TGTGCCAGCAGCTTGGTATCTCTAAACACTGAAGCTTTCTTT,TRBJ1-1,TRBV7-9,NA,NA
CASSLAGSQETQYF,TGTGCCAGCAGCTTGGCGGGCTCTCAAGAGACCCAGTACTTC,TRBJ2-5,TRBV5-4,few,NA
CASSEAGNTGELFF,TGTGCCAGCAGTGAAGCAGGGAACACCGGGGAGCTGTTTTTT,TRBJ2-2,TRBV2,few,NA
CASSFAAGELFF,TGTGCCAGCAGCTTTGCGGCCGGGGAGCTGTTTTTT,TRBJ2-2,TRBV7-9,NA,NA
CAWNSGTGHEKLFF,TGTGCCTGGAACTCCGGGACAGGGCATGAAAAACTGTTTTTT,TRBJ1-4,TRBV30,many,TRBD1
CSARNRVGQPQHF,TGCAGTGCTAGAAACAGGGTAGGTCAGCCCCAGCATTTT,TRBJ1-5,TRBV20-1,NA,NA
CASSLRGRARNEQFF,TGTGCCAGCAGTTTACGGGGGAGGGCTAGGAATGAGCAGTTCTTC,TRBJ2-1,TRBV12-3/TRBV12-4,NA,TRBD2
CASSSTSRVGEQFF,TGTGCCAGCAGTTCCACTAGTAGAGTGGGTGAGCAGTTCTTC,TRBJ2-1,TRBV12-3/TRBV12-4,NA,NA
CASSWGTVTSGRLEQYF,TGTGCCAGCAGCTGGGGGACGGTAACTAGCGGGAGGCTCGAGCAGTACTTC,TRBJ2-7,TRBV14,few,TRBD2
CASSPGQEQETQYF,TGTGCCAGCAGCCCAGGACAGGAGCAAGAGACCCAGTACTTC,TRBJ2-5,TRBV11-2,many,TRBD1
CASRRAQSNEKLFF,TGTGCCAGCAGACGGGCTCAGAGTAATGAAAAACTGTTTTTT,TRBJ1-4,TRBV2,many,NA
CSARKITEAFF,TGCAGTGCTAGGAAAATCACTGAAGCTTTCTTT,TRBJ1-1,TRBV20-1,many,NA
CASSQDYSGAGEAFF,TGTGCCAGCAGCCAAGATTATTCAGGGGCGGGTGAAGCTTTCTTT,TRBJ1-1,TRBV14,NA,NA
CSAPEPPDGDTQYF,TGCAGTGCCCCAGAGCCCCCCGACGGGGATACGCAGTATTTT,TRBJ2-3,TRBV20-1,many,NA
CASSLGPGPHTDTQYF,TGTGCCAGCAGCTTGGGCCCGGGTCCCCACACAGATACGCAGTATTTT,TRBJ2-3,TRBV7-9,NA,NA
CASSYSDRNGDTQYF,TGTGCCAGCAGTTACTCGGACCGGAACGGAGATACGCAGTATTTT,TRBJ2-3,TRBV6-6,few,NA